The 5 T cell receptor beta chains given below trace back to one sample, sequenced in a study of control samples from healthy donors and cancer patients (dated by TCRdb to the early 2020s). Library preparation was by the immunoSEQ multiplex PCR assay. Sourced from immuneACCESS, this table was stored by TCRdb with only in-frame sequences that have V and J called. A share of the clones is absent; for the studies checked, an unresolved V gene accounts for under half, and the remainder has no known explanation. The table for this sample lists 60,000 to 75,000 clones; around 90% of them were counted only once. The ten largest account for about 6% of the sample. The sample taken for sequencing was PBMCs. These receptors were collected from a man aged 60 to 69 with colorectal cancer.

The gene calls are TRBV27 and TRBJ1-1, with 11 bases lining up with TRBD1. This CDR3 contains 15 residues. The germline V gene encodes CDR1 MNHEY and CDR2 SMNVEV (reference sequence). After removal of 5 bases from V and 6 bases from J, the junction contained 8 bases not matched to a gene. For the CDR3, the DNA is TGTGCCAGCAGTAGAGGGACAGGGGGGTCCCCTGAAGCTTTCTTT. Translated: CASSRGTGGSPEAFF.

This chain joins TRBV27 and TRBJ1-5; tentative D call: TRBD1 (6 bases). Germline CDR1 is MNHEY and CDR2 is SMNVEV (reference sequence). V lost 3 bases to trimming and J lost 4 bases, with 13 bases between them. The CDR3 runs 15 residues. Here the CDR3 DNA reads TGTGCCAGCAGTTTTCTAGGGACACCTAATCAGCCCCAGCATTTT. It yields the protein CASSFLGTPNQPQHF.

CDR3 protein: CASSPAGTSYSYEQYF. CDR3 coding DNA: TGTGCCAGCAGTCCCGCCGGGACATCTTACTCCTACGAGCAGTACTTC. The genes are TRBV7-9 and TRBJ2-7, with D tentatively TRBD1 (6 bases). Germline CDR1 is SEHNR and CDR2 is FQNEAQ (reference sequence). The V gene lost 6 bases and the J gene lost 0 bases, with 18 bases spanning the gap. This CDR3 is 16 amino acids long.

The rearrangement uses TRBV7-9 and TRBJ2-7; D gene ambiguous. The CDR3 contains 12 residues. The germline V gene encodes CDR1 SEHNR and CDR2 FQNEAQ (reference sequence). Trimming cost V 1 base and J 6 bases, with 7 bases left between them. The CDR3 sequence is CASSLGNREQYF. DNA for the CDR3: TGTGCCAGCAGCTTAGGTAACCGCGAGCAGTACTTC.

The chain carries TRBV18 and TRBJ2-7; D is ambiguous. Looked up from germline, CDR1 is KGHSH and CDR2 is LQKENI. The CDR3 runs 16 residues. V was cut by 0 bases and J by 5 bases, with 17 bases left in between. CDR3 nucleotide sequence: TGTGCCAGCTCACCACCCGGGTCTGTGGGTGGGCACGAGCAGTACTTC. It specifies CASSPPGSVGGHEQYF.